This T cell receptor beta chain was identified in a study of regulatory T cells in long-lasting Graves disease. The V gene's germline CDR1 is SEHNR and CDR2 FQNEAQ (reference sequence). The CDR3 is made up of 13 amino acids. Trimming stripped 2 bases from V and 2 bases from J, with 6 bases between. Sequencing libraries for TCR beta were prepared with iRepertoire HTBI primers and Arm-PCR of CDR3 regions. One entry per CDR3 protein, called by TCRdb with MiXCR from the multiplex PCR reads. The profile shows about 560,000 distinct CDR3 sequences, about 16% of them singletons. Study-wide points: Persistent Graves' patients showed a TCR diversity that was lower than that of newly diagnosed ones.

The time point denotes: newly diagnosed GD, antithyroid drugs for less than 3 months. Generation of the TCR library employed RNA extracted from PBMCs. This clonotype was counted between two and nine times. Its antigen is not identified. These data are also associated with another study on T cells in Graves' hyperthyroidism and ophthalmopathy. That study adds: Initially, a first-round RT-PCR of the TCR CDR3 employed the HTBI primer set. Among clonotypes expanded in thyroid above 0.001, most were also found in blood.

Material: peripheral blood mononuclear cells (PBMCs), obtained at new diagnosis, from a patient treated with antithyroid drugs. The receptor's source is a man aged 18-30 years with Graves disease. The J gene is TRBJ2-5, the V gene TRBV7-9; D gene uncertain. CDR3 region: CASSLQIQETQYF. CDR3 DNA sequence: TGTGCCAGCAGCTTACAGATACAAGAGACCCAGTACTTC.